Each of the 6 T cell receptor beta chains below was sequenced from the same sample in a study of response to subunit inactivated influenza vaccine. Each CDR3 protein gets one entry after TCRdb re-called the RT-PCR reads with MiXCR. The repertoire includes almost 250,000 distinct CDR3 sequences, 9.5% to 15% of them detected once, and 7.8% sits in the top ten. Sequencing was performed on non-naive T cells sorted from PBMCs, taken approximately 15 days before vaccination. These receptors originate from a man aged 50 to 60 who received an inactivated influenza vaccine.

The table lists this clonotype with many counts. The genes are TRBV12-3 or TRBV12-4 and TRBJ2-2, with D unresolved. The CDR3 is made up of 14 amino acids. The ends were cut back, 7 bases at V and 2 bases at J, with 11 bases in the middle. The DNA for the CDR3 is TGTGCCAGCAAAAGACGGATAAACACCGGGGAGCTGTTTTTT. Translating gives CASKRRINTGELFF.

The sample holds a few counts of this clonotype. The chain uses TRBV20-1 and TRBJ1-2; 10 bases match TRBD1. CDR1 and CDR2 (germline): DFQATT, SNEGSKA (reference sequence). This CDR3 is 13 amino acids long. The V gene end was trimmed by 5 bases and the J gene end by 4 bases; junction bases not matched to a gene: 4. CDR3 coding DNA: TGCAGTGCTGGGACAGGGGACCTCTATGGCTACACCTTC. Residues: CSAGTGDLYGYTF.

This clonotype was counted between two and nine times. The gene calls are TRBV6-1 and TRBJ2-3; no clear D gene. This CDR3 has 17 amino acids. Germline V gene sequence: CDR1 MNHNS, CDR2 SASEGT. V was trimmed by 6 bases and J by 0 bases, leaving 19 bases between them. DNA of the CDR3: TGTGCCAGCAGCCGAATTAGAGCTGTCACGAGCACAGATACGCAGTATTTT. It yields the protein CASSRIRAVTSTDTQYF.

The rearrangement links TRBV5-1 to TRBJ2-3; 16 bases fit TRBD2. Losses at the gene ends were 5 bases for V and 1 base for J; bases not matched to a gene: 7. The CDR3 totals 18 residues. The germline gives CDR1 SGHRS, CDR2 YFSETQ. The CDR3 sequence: CASSLVGTSGRGTDTQYF. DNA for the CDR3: TGCGCCAGCAGTCTCGTGGGGACTAGCGGGAGGGGCACAGATACGCAGTATTTT.

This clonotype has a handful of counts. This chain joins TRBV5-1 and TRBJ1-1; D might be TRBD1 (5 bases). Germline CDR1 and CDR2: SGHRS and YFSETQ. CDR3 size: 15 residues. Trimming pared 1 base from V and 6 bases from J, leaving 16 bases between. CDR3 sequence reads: CASSLQQGPRSEAFF. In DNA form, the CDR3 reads TGCGCCAGCAGCTTGCAGCAGGGCCCGAGGTCTGAAGCTTTCTTT.

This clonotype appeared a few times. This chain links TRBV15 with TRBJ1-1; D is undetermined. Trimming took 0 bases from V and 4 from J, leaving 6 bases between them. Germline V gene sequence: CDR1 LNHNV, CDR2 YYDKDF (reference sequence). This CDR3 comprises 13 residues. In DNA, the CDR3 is TGTGCCACCAGCAGAGATGGGGTCACTGAAGCTTTCTTT. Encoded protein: CATSRDGVTEAFF. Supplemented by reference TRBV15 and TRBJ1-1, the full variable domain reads DAMVIQNPRYQVTQFGKPVTLSCSQTLNHNVMYWYQQKSSQAPKLLFHYYDKDFNNEADTPDNFQSRRPNTSFCFLDIRSPGLGDTAMYLCATSRDGVTEAFFGQGTRLTVV.